This entry lists 21 T cell receptor beta chains sequenced from one sample in a study of blood T cell repertoires in COVID-19. Profiled with immunoSEQ multiplex PCR; TCRdb holds only in-frame clones, not every one. The table has 15,000 to 20,000 clones, about 91% seen once; the top ten hold around 12%. Sequencing was done on a sample of peripheral blood. The receptors shown here come from a human donor in a cohort sampled during active COVID-19.

J is TRBJ1-3 and V is TRBV2; D might be TRBD1 (6 bases). This CDR3 comprises 16 residues. Germline V lookup: CDR1 SNHLY, CDR2 FYNNEI. V lost 5 bases and J lost 0, with 14 bases in between. CDR3 DNA: TGTGCCAGCAGTCCCCAGGGGCCACTCTCTGGAAACACCATATATTTT. Translated: CASSPQGPLSGNTIYF.

This clone was counted a single time. V is TRBV28 and J is TRBJ2-7; the match to TRBD1 covers 10 bases. CDR1 MDHEN and CDR2 SYDVKM come from the germline V gene. V trimming: 2 bases; J trimming: 4 bases; junction bases outside the gene matches: 8. The CDR3 has 16 amino acids. CDR3 sequence: CASSLQPGQGKYEQYF. The CDR3 DNA reads as TGTGCCAGCAGTTTACAACCGGGACAGGGGAAGTACGAGCAGTACTTC. The whole variable domain, filled in from reference TRBV28 and TRBJ2-7, reads DVKVTQSSRYLVKRTGEKVFLECVQDMDHENMFWYRQDPGLGLRLIYFSYDVKMKEKGDIPEGYSVSREKKERFSLILESASTNQTSMYLCASSLQPGQGKYEQYFGPGTRLTVT.

This clone was recorded only once. This chain links TRBV11-2 with TRBJ2-2, with D maybe TRBD1 (5 bases). V was shortened by 2 bases and J by 6 bases, with 19 bases between the two germline ends. Germline CDR1 is SGHAT and CDR2 is FQNNGV. The CDR3 contains 17 residues. The CDR3 DNA reads TGTGCCAGCAGCTTATCCCTGGTTAGGGGTCTCCCCGGGGAGCTGTTTTTT. It specifies CASSLSLVRGLPGELFF.

The chain uses TRBV6-5 and TRBJ2-1; 11 positions agree with TRBD2. The junction had 5 bases not matched to a gene; V was cut back by 2 bases and J by 8 bases. CDR3 length equals 15 residues. Per germline, CDR1 MNHEY and CDR2 SVGAGI. CDR3 sequence reads: CASSYLTSGGDEQFF. DNA of the CDR3: TGTGCCAGCAGTTACCTCACTAGCGGGGGTGATGAGCAGTTCTTC.

The chain couples TRBV11-2 to TRBJ1-4, with D possibly being TRBD1 (6 bases). V was trimmed by 0 bases and J by 5 bases, leaving 10 bases between them. CDR3 size: 15 residues. Germline V gene lookup returns CDR1 SGHAT and CDR2 FQNNGV. The CDR3 loop reads CASSLDRQGNEKLFF. For the CDR3, the DNA is TGTGCCAGCAGCTTAGATAGGCAGGGGAATGAAAAACTGTTTTTT.

This chain uses TRBV14 with TRBJ2-7; D possibly corresponds to TRBD2 (5 bases). Looked up from germline, CDR1 is SGHDN and CDR2 is FVKESK. The CDR3 totals 15 residues. The germline V and J ends were trimmed by 3 bases and 4 bases, with 16 bases remaining between them. The CDR3 reads CASSHNSDPPYEQYF. The CDR3 bases are TGTGCCAGCAGCCATAATAGCGATCCCCCTTACGAGCAGTACTTC.

The chain combines TRBV5-5 with TRBJ1-1, with unresolved D. The CDR3 length is 14 residues. Trimming cost V 1 base and J 1 base, with 8 bases left between them. Per the germline V gene, CDR1 is SGHKS and CDR2 is YYEKEE (reference sequence). In nucleotides, the CDR3 is TGTGCCAGCAGCTTGTCGTATCGGAACACTGAAGCTTTCTTT. Translation: CASSLSYRNTEAFF. Together with reference TRBV5-5 and TRBJ1-1, the CDR3 gives the full variable domain: DAGVTQSPTHLIKTRGQQVTLRCSPISGHKSVSWYQQVLGQGPQFIFQYYEKEERGRGNFPDRFSARQFPNYSSELNVNALLLGDSALYLCASSLSYRNTEAFFGQGTRLTVV.

This chain joins TRBV28 and TRBJ1-6, with a weak D call TRBD1 (6 bases). This CDR3 has 19 residues. The germline gives CDR1 MDHEN, CDR2 SYDVKM. With 6 bases removed from V and 0 bases from J, the gap between germline ends came to 21 bases. The CDR3 reads CASSNRGGSWSSYNSPLHF. CDR3 in DNA: TGTGCCAGCAGCAACCGGGGGGGCAGCTGGAGCTCCTATAATTCACCCCTCCACTTT.

The rearrangement uses TRBV24-1 and TRBJ2-7; D not certain. Germline V gene lookup returns CDR1 KGHDR and CDR2 SFDVKD. The CDR3 totals 15 residues. V was pared by 1 base and J by 4 bases, with 13 bases between. The CDR3 reads CATSDFKGRQYEQYF. The DNA for the CDR3 is TGTGCCACCAGTGATTTTAAAGGCAGACAATACGAGCAGTACTTC.

The chain carries TRBV7-9 and TRBJ2-4; D is possibly TRBD2 (6 bases). Per the germline V gene, CDR1 is SEHNR and CDR2 is FQNEAQ (reference sequence). The CDR3 totals 15 residues. Deletions cut 4 bases from V and 0 bases from J, with 10 bases between. The CDR3: CASSSPGLAKNIQYF. The DNA of the CDR3 is TGTGCCAGCAGCTCTCCGGGACTAGCCAAAAACATTCAGTACTTC. The full variable domain, its missing parts supplied by reference TRBV7-9 and TRBJ2-4, is DTGVSQNPRHKITKRGQNVTFRCDPISEHNRLYWYRQTLGQGPEFLTYFQNEAQLEKSRLLSDRFSAERPKGSFSTLEIQRTEQGDSAMYLCASSSPGLAKNIQYFGAGTRLSVL.

The chain carries TRBV12-3 or TRBV12-4 and TRBJ2-2; D is possibly TRBD1 (6 bases). V was shortened by 8 bases and J by 7 bases, with 14 bases between the two germline ends. The CDR3 has 13 amino acids. CDR3 loop: CASGTGLDGELFF. Here the CDR3 DNA reads TGTGCCAGCGGAACAGGGTTGGACGGGGAGCTGTTTTTT.

V and J are TRBV10-3 and TRBJ2-1, with 10 positions matching TRBD1. CDR3 length: 15 amino acids. V lost 0 bases, J lost 7 bases, and 3 bases stayed unmatched. Germline V gene data show CDR1 as ENHRY and CDR2 as SYGVKD. The DNA of the CDR3 is TGTGCCATCAGTGAGTCGAGGACAGGGGGTAATGAGCAGTTCTTC. It translates to CAISESRTGGNEQFF.

This clone was recorded a few times. One end of the junction does not line up with germline, which may come from a read error. This rearrangement joins TRBV7-9 to TRBJ2-7; a weak D match, TRBD1 (5 bases). The germline CDR1 and CDR2 sequences are SEHNR and FQNEAQ (reference sequence). The CDR3 is 11 residues long. CDR3 region: CASSYLGAFNF. The CDR3 nucleotides read TGTGCCAGCAGCTATTTAGGGGCGTTTAACTTC.

The rearrangement links TRBV29-1 to TRBJ1-4; D is undetermined. Trimming removed 4 bases at V and 6 bases at J, with 6 bases between. CDR3 length equals 11 residues. The germline V gene encodes CDR1 SQVTM and CDR2 ANQGSEA. The CDR3: CSVALYEKLFF. The DNA for the CDR3 is TGCAGCGTTGCCCTCTATGAAAAACTGTTTTTT.

The CDR3 sequence: CASSLTGWSTEAFF. For the CDR3, the DNA is TGTGCCAGCAGCTTGACAGGATGGAGCACTGAAGCTTTCTTT. This chain uses TRBV7-6 with TRBJ1-1, with D tentatively TRBD1 (6 bases). This CDR3 is 14 amino acids long. V was clipped by 3 bases and J by 4 bases, with 12 bases between them. Germline V gene data show CDR1 as SGHVS and CDR2 as FNYEAQ.

The chain couples TRBV29-1 to TRBJ2-1, with 7 bases that match TRBD2. The CDR3 is 14 residues long. Per germline, CDR1 SQVTM and CDR2 ANQGSEA. Trimming removed 8 bases from V and 6 bases from J; junction bases left unmatched: 13. The CDR3 reads CSTHGGSLSNEQFF. The CDR3 DNA follows: TGCAGCACCCACGGCGGGAGTCTGAGCAATGAGCAGTTCTTC.

CDR3 in amino acids: CASSPWGDDYGYTF. In nucleotides, the CDR3 is TGTGCCAGCTCACCGTGGGGGGACGACTATGGCTACACCTTC. The chain joins TRBV18 to TRBJ1-2; D is perhaps TRBD1 (5 bases). Germline V gene sequence: CDR1 KGHSH, CDR2 LQKENI. Between the trimmed V and J ends, which lost 3 bases and 3 bases, there was a span of 11 bases. This CDR3 is 14 amino acids long.

The chain joins TRBV7-2 to TRBJ1-4; 11 nucleotides line up with TRBD1. In germline, CDR1 is SGHTA, CDR2 FQGNSA. The CDR3 has 16 residues. Unmatched junction bases numbered 6, after V lost 2 bases and J lost 7 bases. The CDR3 nucleotides read TGTGCCAGCAGCTTACCTGAGGGACAGGGGGGTGAAAAACTGTTTTTT. The encoded protein is CASSLPEGQGGEKLFF.

This clone was observed once. This chain links TRBV5-5 with TRBJ1-3, with 7 bases fitting TRBD1. The CDR3 consists of 15 residues. V was clipped by 4 bases and J by 5 bases; unmatched bases: 9. Germline CDR1 SGHKS, CDR2 YYEKEE (reference sequence). The CDR3 loop is CASSPGQARRNTIYF. The CDR3 nucleotides are TGTGCCAGCAGCCCCGGACAGGCCCGAAGAAACACCATATATTTT.

The chain is built from TRBV19 and TRBJ1-4; 7 nucleotides match TRBD1. Germline CDR1 LNHDA, CDR2 SQIVND (reference sequence). The CDR3 has 13 residues. V shed 8 bases and J 7 bases; nucleotides not matched to a gene: 7. Here the CDR3 reads CASGRGVGEKLFF. The CDR3 coding sequence is TGTGCCAGTGGCAGGGGGGTCGGTGAAAAACTGTTTTTT.

The chain links TRBV19 to TRBJ2-1; the match to TRBD1 covers 10 bases. Trimming removed 6 bases from V and 1 base from J; junction bases left unmatched: 0. This CDR3 region has 14 residues. Germline values: CDR1 LNHDA, CDR2 SQIVND (reference sequence). The CDR3 loop is CASRGQGSYNEQFF. The CDR3 coding sequence is TGTGCCAGTAGGGGACAGGGGTCCTACAATGAGCAGTTCTTC.